The entry below gives a single TCR beta chain sequence along with its context. The sample belongs to a study of blood T cell repertoires in COVID-19. At the level of the study: The analysed material was cDNA or gDNA that came from T cells, B-cell-depleted T cells, or PBMCs.

The data were produced by immunoSEQ multiplex PCR, yet TCRdb's version contains in-frame clones alone and is incomplete. This sample has more than 250,000 clones; roughly 82% occur once, and the top ten carry around 1.7%. Germline CDR1 SQVTM, CDR2 ANQGSEA. V was shortened by 6 bases and J by 6 bases, with 9 bases between the two germline ends. CDR3 length equals 10 residues. The TCR was taken from a woman in her fifties or sixties with acute or convalescent COVID-19. The sample comprised peripheral blood. The chain is built from TRBV29-1 and TRBJ2-7; D might be TRBD1 (5 bases). Here the CDR3 reads CSVGVREQYF. The CDR3 nucleotides read TGCAGCGTAGGGGTTCGCGAGCAGTACTTC.